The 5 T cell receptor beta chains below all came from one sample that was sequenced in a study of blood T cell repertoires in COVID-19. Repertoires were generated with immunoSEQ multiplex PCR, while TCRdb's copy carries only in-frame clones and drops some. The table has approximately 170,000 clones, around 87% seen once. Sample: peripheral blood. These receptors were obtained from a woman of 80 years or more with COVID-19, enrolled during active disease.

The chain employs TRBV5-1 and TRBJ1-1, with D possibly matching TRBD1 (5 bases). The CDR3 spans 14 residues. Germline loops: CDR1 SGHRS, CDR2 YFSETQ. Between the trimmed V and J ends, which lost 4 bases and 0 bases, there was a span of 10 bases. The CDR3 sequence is CASSPRGMNTEAFF. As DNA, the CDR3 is TGCGCCAGCAGCCCTAGGGGCATGAACACTGAAGCTTTCTTT. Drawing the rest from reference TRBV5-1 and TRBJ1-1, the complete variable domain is KAGVTQTPRYLIKTRGQQVTLSCSPISGHRSVSWYQQTPGQGLQFLFEYFSETQRNKGNFPGRFSGRQFSNSRSEMNVSTLELGDSALYLCASSPRGMNTEAFFGQGTRLTVV.

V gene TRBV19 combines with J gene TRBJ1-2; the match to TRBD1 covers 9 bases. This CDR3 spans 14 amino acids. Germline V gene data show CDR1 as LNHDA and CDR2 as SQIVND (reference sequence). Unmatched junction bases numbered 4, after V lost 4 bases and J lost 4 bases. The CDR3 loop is CASSTGQGIYGYTF. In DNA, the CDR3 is TGTGCCAGTAGTACCGGACAGGGGATCTATGGCTACACCTTC.

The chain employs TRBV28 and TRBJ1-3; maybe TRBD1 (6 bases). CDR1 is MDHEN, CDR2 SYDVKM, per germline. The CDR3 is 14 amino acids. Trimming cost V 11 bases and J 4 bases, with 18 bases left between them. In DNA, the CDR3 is TGTGCCCCACAAGGGGGGAGGGTGGGAAACACCATATATTTT. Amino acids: CAPQGGRVGNTIYF.

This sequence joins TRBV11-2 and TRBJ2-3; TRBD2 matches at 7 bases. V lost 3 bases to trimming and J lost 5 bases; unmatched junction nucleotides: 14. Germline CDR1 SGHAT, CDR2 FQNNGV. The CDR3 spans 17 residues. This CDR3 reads CASSFPRGGGWEDTQYF. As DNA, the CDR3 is TGTGCCAGCAGCTTCCCCCGTGGGGGAGGGTGGGAAGATACGCAGTATTTT. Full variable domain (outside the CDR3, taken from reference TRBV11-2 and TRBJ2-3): EAGVAQSPRYKIIEKRQSVAFWCNPISGHATLYWYQQILGQGPKLLIQFQNNGVVDDSQLPKDRFSAERLKGVDSTLKIQPAKLEDSAVYLCASSFPRGGGWEDTQYFGPGTRLTVL.

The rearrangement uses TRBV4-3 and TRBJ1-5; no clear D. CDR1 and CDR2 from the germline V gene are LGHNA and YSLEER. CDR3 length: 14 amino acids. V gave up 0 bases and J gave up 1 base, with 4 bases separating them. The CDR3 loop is CASSQDLSNQPQHF. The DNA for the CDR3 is TGCGCCAGCAGCCAAGATTTAAGCAATCAGCCCCAGCATTTT.